This TCR beta chain was found in a study of T cells in Graves' hyperthyroidism and ophthalmopathy. The table lists this clonotype with a count of one. Its antigen is currently unknown. There were TCR beta CDR3 regions amplified from RNA transcripts. HTBI primers were used for first-round RT-PCR of the TCR CDR3. TCRdb processed the multiplex PCR reads anew with MiXCR; each CDR3 protein has one entry. The data show about 400,000 distinct CDR3 sequences, approximately 15% seen once. Study results and limitations: Model-based prediction identified ophthalmopathy a median 6.5 months prior to its onset.

The CDR3 contains 15 residues. In germline, CDR1 is SGHDN, CDR2 FVKESK. Trimming removed 2 bases from V and 3 bases from J, with 11 bases in between. Each patient was aged 18 to 65 and had newly diagnosed hyperthyroidism of under 2 months' duration. Researchers barred patients who had uncontrolled infection, other autoimmune disease, pregnancy or lactation. This chain connects TRBV14 to TRBJ2-1; D gene unclear. The source of this sequence is a woman younger than 30 with Graves' hyperthyroidism. The sequenced sample was blood. CDR3 residues: CASSQSSQRYNEQFF. The CDR3 nucleotides read TGTGCCAGCAGCCAATCGAGCCAGCGCTACAATGAGCAGTTCTTC.